These T cell receptor beta chains were read from a single sample in a study of early T cells in non-severe SARS-CoV-2 infection. One entry per CDR3 protein, called by TCRdb with MiXCR from the 5' RACE reads. The data contain approximately 71,000 distinct CDR3 sequences, about 13% of them singletons. Sequencing was carried out using whole blood. The receptors here all came from an adult who was a healthcare worker with PCR-confirmed SARS-CoV-2 infection or an uninfected control (not recorded which). The CDR3 runs from the conserved cysteine through the conserved F or W. A D gene is named only where the DNA matches it firmly. The size field is filled for only some rows; it gives once, few, many or a size class.

>many|TRBV11-2|TRBD2|TRBJ2-1
CASSTWTSGGADEQFF
TGTGCCAGCAGCACCTGGACTAGCGGGGGGGCGGATGAGCAGTTCTTC
>few|TRBV5-6|-|TRBJ2-1
CASTIRNEQFF
TGTGCCAGCACCATTAGGAATGAGCAGTTCTTC
>few|TRBV20-1|-|TRBJ2-1
CSARDLSVSYNEQFF
TGCAGTGCTAGAGATCTAAGCGTCTCCTACAATGAGCAGTTCTTC
>many|TRBV12-3/TRBV12-4|-|TRBJ1-3
CASSFGTEGNTIYF
TGTGCCAGCAGTTTTGGGACGGAAGGAAACACCATATATTTT
>-|TRBV18|TRBD1|TRBJ2-7
CASSPSGTGVFHEQYF
TGTGCCAGCTCACCATCCGGGACAGGGGTATTCCACGAGCAGTACTTC
>-|TRBV4-2|TRBD1|TRBJ1-2
CASSQETGGLYGYTF
TGTGCCAGCAGCCAAGAAACAGGGGGGCTCTATGGCTACACCTTC
>-|TRBV12-3/TRBV12-4|-|TRBJ1-2
CASRLGVNGYTF
TGTGCCAGCAGATTGGGGGTAAATGGCTACACCTTC
>few|TRBV2|-|TRBJ1-2
CAGSTLPAYGYTF
TGTGCCGGCTCGACACTCCCAGCCTATGGCTACACCTTC
>-|TRBV20-1|-|TRBJ1-2
CSARAPGYGAGYTF
TGCAGTGCTAGAGCCCCGGGTTATGGCGCTGGCTACACCTTC
>few|TRBV30|-|TRBJ1-4
CAWSPSRTGGKSEKLFF
TGTGCCTGGAGTCCCTCGCGAACTGGGGGCAAGAGTGAAAAACTGTTTTTT
>-|TRBV7-9|-|TRBJ2-7
CASTRDYEQYF
TGTGCCTCTACGAGGGACTACGAGCAGTACTTC
>few|TRBV19|TRBD2|TRBJ2-1
CASSLGLALDSGHSYNEQFF
TGTGCCAGTAGTTTAGGACTAGCGTTAGATTCGGGGCACTCCTACAATGAGCAGTTCTTC
>many|TRBV12-3/TRBV12-4|-|TRBJ2-2
CASRGGRNTGELFF
TGTGCCAGCAGGGGGGGACGGAACACCGGGGAGCTGTTTTTT
>-|TRBV27|TRBD1|TRBJ1-4
CASSPDRVGYEKLVF
TGTGCCAGCAGTCCAGACAGGGTGGGGTATGAAAAACTGGTTTTT
>few|TRBV12-3/TRBV12-4|-|TRBJ1-1
CASSLARGSSTEAFF
TGTGCCAGCAGTTTAGCGCGGGGTTCGAGTACTGAAGCTTTCTTT
>many|TRBV10-3|-|TRBJ2-1
CAISRDTSEQFF
TGTGCCATCAGTCGGGACACCTCGGAGCAGTTCTTC
>many|TRBV6-2/TRBV6-3|TRBD2|TRBJ2-3
CASSETLERGGSTDTQYF
TGTGCCAGCAGTGAGACCCTCGAGCGGGGGGGCAGCACAGATACGCAGTATTTT
>-|TRBV12-3/TRBV12-4|-|TRBJ2-5
CASSPDRRGTQYF
TGTGCCAGCAGTCCCGACCGCCGGGGAACCCAGTACTTC
>many|TRBV4-1|TRBD1|TRBJ1-5
CASSLGQGATQPQHF
TGCGCCAGCAGCCTTGGACAGGGGGCGACCCAGCCCCAGCATTTT
>few|TRBV19|TRBD1|TRBJ1-4
CASSLQGAGEKLFF
TGTGCCAGTTCCCTACAGGGGGCGGGTGAAAAACTGTTTTTT
>few|TRBV20-1|-|TRBJ1-5
CSAREIPGALNQPQHF
TGCAGTGCTAGAGAAATCCCGGGGGCCCTAAATCAGCCCCAGCATTTT
>many|TRBV6-5|TRBD1|TRBJ2-3
CASSPRQGVVTDTQYF
TGTGCCAGCAGCCCCCGACAGGGGGTGGTGACAGATACGCAGTATTTT
>-|TRBV18|TRBD1|TRBJ1-6
CASSPQGTALNSPLHF
TGTGCCAGCTCACCACAAGGGACAGCTCTTAATTCACCCCTCCACTTT
>-|TRBV20-1|TRBD2|TRBJ2-2
CSARDVSGEGGELFF
TGCAGTGCTAGAGATGTTAGCGGGGAGGGAGGGGAGCTGTTTTTT
>few|TRBV29-1|-|TRBJ1-1
CSARPGGTEAFF
TGCAGCGCCCGACCCGGGGGGACTGAAGCTTTCTTT
>-|TRBV3-1|-|TRBJ1-2
CASNQDPYDGYGYTF
TGTGCCAGCAACCAAGACCCGTACGACGGGTATGGCTACACCTTC
>many|TRBV6-6|-|TRBJ1-1
CASSYSGREAFF
TGTGCCAGCAGTTACTCGGGCAGAGAAGCTTTCTTT
>few|TRBV29-1|-|TRBJ2-7
CSASSKTDIYEQYF
TGCAGCGCGTCATCCAAGACCGATATCTACGAGCAGTACTTC
>-|TRBV29-1|TRBD1|TRBJ1-4
CSALDRKLPATNKKLFF
TGCAGCGCCCTGGACAGGAAGTTACCTGCAACTAATAAAAAACTGTTTTTT
>-|TRBV5-1|TRBD1|TRBJ2-1
CASSTLGGRSYNEQFF
TGCGCCAGCAGCACCCTAGGGGGCAGGTCCTACAATGAGCAGTTCTTC
>few|TRBV29-1|-|TRBJ1-1
CSALRRLNTEAFF
TGCAGCGCCCTACGGAGGCTGAACACTGAAGCTTTCTTT
>few|TRBV25-1|TRBD2|TRBJ2-3
CASSDGGADTQYF
TGTGCCAGCAGTGACGGGGGGGCAGATACGCAGTATTTT
>few|TRBV7-2|-|TRBJ1-5
CASGTSNQPQHF
TGTGCCAGCGGGACAAGCAATCAGCCCCAGCATTTT
>few|TRBV9|-|TRBJ2-3
CASSVFGTDTQYF
TGTGCCAGCAGCGTATTCGGCACAGATACGCAGTATTTT
>few|TRBV12-3/TRBV12-4|-|TRBJ1-5
CASRTGRDQPQHF
TGTGCCAGCAGGACTGGCAGGGATCAGCCCCAGCATTTT
>many|TRBV3-1|TRBD2|TRBJ2-2
CASAPLAGGDTGELFF
TGTGCCAGCGCCCCCTTAGCGGGGGGCGACACCGGGGAGCTGTTTTTT
>few|TRBV7-2|-|TRBJ1-2
CASSPPGGQRYGYTF
TGTGCCAGCAGCCCGCCCGGAGGACAACGTTATGGCTACACCTTC
>-|TRBV6-5|-|TRBJ1-6
CASRRVNSPLHF
TGTGCCAGCAGACGAGTTAATTCACCCCTCCACTTT
>few|TRBV5-1|-|TRBJ1-2
CASSLGVGANYGYTF
TGCGCCAGCAGCCTTGGGGTCGGAGCTAACTATGGCTACACCTTC
>many|TRBV20-1|TRBD2|TRBJ2-3
CSAYLAGGLHTQYF
TGCAGTGCTTACCTAGCGGGGGGGCTTCATACGCAGTATTTT
>-|TRBV29-1|-|TRBJ2-7
CSVVTPLEQYF
TGCAGCGTTGTTACACCCCTCGAGCAGTACTTC
>few|TRBV7-3|-|TRBJ2-1
CASSLTGSGNEQFF
TGTGCCAGCAGCTTAACCGGGTCGGGCAATGAGCAGTTCTTC
>few|TRBV29-1|TRBD2|TRBJ2-1
CSVGAGSLRNEQFF
TGCAGCGTTGGAGCGGGGTCCCTACGGAATGAGCAGTTCTTC
>-|TRBV29-1|-|TRBJ2-5
CSVGPWARETQYF
TGCAGCGTCGGTCCCTGGGCCCGGGAGACCCAGTACTTC
>-|TRBV29-1|TRBD1|TRBJ2-7
CSAMDRASYEQYF
TGCAGCGCCATGGACAGGGCCTCCTACGAGCAGTACTTC
>many|TRBV5-4|-|TRBJ1-2
CASSDNTVYGYTF
TGTGCCAGCAGCGATAACACAGTTTATGGCTACACCTTC
>few|TRBV5-6|TRBD1|TRBJ1-1
CASSLLWDRARNTEAFF
TGTGCCAGCAGCTTGTTGTGGGACAGGGCCAGGAACACTGAAGCTTTCTTT
>few|TRBV5-4|TRBD1|TRBJ2-5
CASSLDLQGPETQYF
TGTGCCAGCAGCTTGGATCTACAGGGGCCAGAGACCCAGTACTTC
>-|TRBV12-3/TRBV12-4|-|TRBJ1-5
CASSSGVRNQPQHF
TGTGCCAGCAGTTCGGGGGTTCGGAATCAGCCCCAGCATTTT
>many|TRBV7-9|TRBD1|TRBJ1-5
CASSPDRGNQPQHF
TGTGCCAGCAGCCCGGACAGGGGTAATCAGCCCCAGCATTTT